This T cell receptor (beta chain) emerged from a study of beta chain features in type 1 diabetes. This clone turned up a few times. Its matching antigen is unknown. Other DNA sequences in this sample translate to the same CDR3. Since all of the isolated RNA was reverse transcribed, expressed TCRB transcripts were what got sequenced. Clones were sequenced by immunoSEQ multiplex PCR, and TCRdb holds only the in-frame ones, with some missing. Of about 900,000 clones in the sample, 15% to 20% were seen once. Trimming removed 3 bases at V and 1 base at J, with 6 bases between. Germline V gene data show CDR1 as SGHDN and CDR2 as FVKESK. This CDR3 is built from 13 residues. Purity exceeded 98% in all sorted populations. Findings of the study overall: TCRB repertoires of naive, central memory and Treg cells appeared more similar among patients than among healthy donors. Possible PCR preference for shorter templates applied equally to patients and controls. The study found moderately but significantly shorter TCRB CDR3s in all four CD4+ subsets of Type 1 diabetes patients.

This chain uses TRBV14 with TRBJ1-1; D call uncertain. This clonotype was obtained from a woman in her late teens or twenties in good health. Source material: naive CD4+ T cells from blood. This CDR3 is CASSQGQNTEAFF. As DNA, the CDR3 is TGTGCCAGCAGCCAGGGCCAGAACACTGAAGCTTTCTTT.